The 22 T cell receptor beta chains below come from one sample, sequenced in a study of T-cell memory formation after mild COVID-19 (dated by TCRdb to the early 2020s). The receptor library was made with 5' RACE. This sample was sequenced with an Illumina NovaSeq 6000. TCRdb's own reprocessing of the public reads used fastp at Q25 and MiXCR and kept productive beta chains. For every CDR3 protein sequence, its rows merge into one entry that carries the most common genes and DNA. The sample yields tens of thousands of distinct CDR3 sequences; 9% to 15% were counted once. The top ten clonotypes cover 24% of the sample. Sequencing was carried out using PBMCs or a T cell subset sorted from them (not recorded which). The receptor set was obtained from a man aged 18-30 years who had mild COVID-19 (a few samples of this study predate the infection). The sample titles of this study are shuffled in the database, so cell type and time point are left out; the donor was told from shared clones.

The V and J genes are TRBV11-2 and TRBJ2-3, with D hard to call. Trimming pared 3 bases from V and 5 bases from J, leaving 6 bases between. Germline V gene lookup returns CDR1 SGHAT and CDR2 FQNNGV. There are 12 residues in the CDR3. The CDR3 bases are TGTGCCAGCAGCTTCGGGCTAGATACGCAGTATTTT. Encoded protein: CASSFGLDTQYF.

This rearrangement joins TRBV6-2 or TRBV6-3 to TRBJ2-7; TRBD2 might be the D (7 bases). V lost 8 bases to trimming and J lost 7 bases, with 24 bases between them. The CDR3 is 15 amino acids. CDR1 and CDR2 from the germline V gene are MNHEY and SVGEGT. The chain's CDR3 is CASSLGGAALDEQYF. The CDR3 coding sequence is TGTGCCAGCTCCCTAGGGGGGGCCGCTCTAGATGAGCAGTACTTC.

The rearrangement uses TRBV20-1 and TRBJ2-7; D unclear. V gave up 4 bases and J gave up 3 bases, with 10 bases separating them. The CDR3 has 12 amino acids. CDR1 DFQATT and CDR2 SNEGSKA come from the germline V gene (reference sequence). CDR3 residues: CSATPSGYEQYF. CDR3 bases: TGCAGTGCTACCCCCTCGGGCTACGAGCAGTACTTC.

The chain employs TRBV7-2 and TRBJ2-5; tentative D call: TRBD1 (6 bases). V lost 6 bases and J 4 bases, leaving 12 bases between the germline ends. The CDR3 consists of 13 residues. Germline V gene lookup returns CDR1 SGHTA and CDR2 FQGNSA. The CDR3 coding sequence is TGTGCCAGCAGAAGGGGGAGCGGAGAGACCCAGTACTTC. This sequence encodes CASRRGSGETQYF.

This clonotype was recorded at least ten times. This chain joins TRBV5-4 and TRBJ1-1; D call uncertain. Trimming took off 0 bases at V and 1 base at J, with 10 bases between the two ends. The CDR3 sequence is 15 residues long. Germline V gene data show CDR1 as SGHNT and CDR2 as YYREEE (reference sequence). In nucleotides, the CDR3 is TGTGCCAGCAGCTTGGAGGTGTGGGAGAACACTGAAGCTTTCTTT. Protein: CASSLEVWENTEAFF. The entire variable domain, with the rest obtained from reference TRBV5-4 and TRBJ1-1, is as follows: ETGVTQSPTHLIKTRGQQVTLRCSSQSGHNTVSWYQQALGQGPQFIFQYYREEENGRGNFPPRFSGLQFPNYSSELNVNALELDDSALYLCASSLEVWENTEAFFGQGTRLTVV.

The V and J genes are TRBV28 and TRBJ1-4; tentative D call: TRBD1 (6 bases). Trimming took 8 bases from V and 6 from J, leaving 16 bases between them. The CDR3 spans 14 residues. Per germline, CDR1 MDHEN and CDR2 SYDVKM. CDR3 loop: CASGTPGHYEKLFF. For the CDR3, the DNA is TGTGCCAGCGGGACGCCGGGACATTATGAAAAACTGTTTTTT.

The chain carries TRBV6-2 or TRBV6-3 and TRBJ1-1; D call uncertain. Germline V gene lookup returns CDR1 MNHEY and CDR2 SVGEGT. V was cut by 2 bases and J by 5 bases, with 9 bases left in between. This CDR3 is built from 13 residues. Written as DNA, the CDR3 is TGTGCCAGCAGTTACGGGGAATTGACTGAAGCTTTCTTT. Protein: CASSYGELTEAFF.

The J gene is TRBJ2-7, the V gene TRBV7-8; 7 positions agree with TRBD1. The CDR3 length is 13 residues. V lost 6 bases to trimming and J lost 5 bases; unmatched junction nucleotides: 7. CDR1 SGHVS and CDR2 FQNEAQ come from the germline V gene. The CDR3 DNA reads as TGTGCCAGCAGTAGACAGGGTATAGACGAGCAGTACTTC. This codes for CASSRQGIDEQYF.

Ten or more counts support this clonotype. This rearrangement joins TRBV5-1 to TRBJ2-3; D might be TRBD2 (6 bases). The V and J ends lost 0 bases and 5 bases respectively, with 13 bases between them. The CDR3 loop spans 15 amino acids. CDR1 SGHRS and CDR2 YFSETQ come from the germline V gene. In DNA form, the CDR3 reads TGCGCCAGCAGCTTGGCCGTGGAGGGAGGAGATACGCAGTATTTT. This translates into CASSLAVEGGDTQYF.

The gene calls are TRBV4-3 and TRBJ1-2; D ambiguous. The CDR3 contains 14 residues. Between the trimmed V and J ends, which lost 0 bases and 8 bases, there was a span of 13 bases. Germline values: CDR1 LGHNA, CDR2 YSLEER. As DNA, the CDR3 is TGCGCCAGCAGCCAAGATATCTCTGAGGGAGGCTACACCTTC. This codes for CASSQDISEGGYTF.

This chain connects TRBV12-3 or TRBV12-4 to TRBJ2-3, with D maybe TRBD1 (6 bases). The CDR3 extends over 13 amino acids. The V end was cut by 6 bases, the J end by 8 bases, with 15 bases between. The chain's CDR3 is CASRAQGGGTQYF. The CDR3 DNA reads as TGTGCCAGCAGAGCCCAAGGGGGTGGTACGCAGTATTTT.

The CDR3 loop reads CASSVGRDNSPLHF. The CDR3, as DNA: TGTGCCAGCAGCGTGGGCAGGGATAATTCACCCCTCCACTTT. The rearrangement joins TRBV7-9 to TRBJ1-6, with D possibly matching TRBD1 (5 bases). CDR1 and CDR2 from the germline V gene are SEHNR and FQNEAQ (reference sequence). V dropped 5 bases and J dropped 5 bases, with 10 bases sitting between them. The CDR3 loop spans 14 amino acids.

V is TRBV27 and J is TRBJ2-7; 7 bases agree with TRBD2. The CDR3 is 15 amino acids. Trimming took 5 bases from V and 5 from J; bases not matched to a gene: 12. Germline CDR1 is MNHEY and CDR2 is SMNVEV (reference sequence). For the CDR3, the DNA is TGTGCCAGCAGTCCCCGAATCAGCGGGGTCGACGAGCAGTACTTC. Translating it yields CASSPRISGVDEQYF.

This clonotype has just a few counts. The V call is TRBV20-1, the J call TRBJ2-7; 15 nucleotides agree with TRBD2. Germline lookup yields CDR1 DFQATT and CDR2 SNEGSKA (reference sequence). V dropped 4 bases and J dropped 3; count of bases not matched to a gene: 4. The CDR3 sequence is 15 residues long. The chain's CDR3 is CSATPGLAGGYEQYF. The CDR3 bases are TGCAGTGCTACCCCGGGACTAGCGGGGGGCTACGAGCAGTACTTC.

The rearrangement uses TRBV12-3 or TRBV12-4 and TRBJ2-3; D uncertain. Trimming removed 6 bases from V and 5 bases from J, with 6 bases in between. CDR3 length: 11 residues. The CDR3 region is CASRTGDTQYF. CDR3 nucleotides: TGTGCCAGCAGGACGGGAGATACGCAGTATTTT.

V gene TRBV4-2 combines with J gene TRBJ2-5; 10 bases agree with TRBD1. The CDR3 runs to 21 residues. V shed 3 bases, J shed 4 bases, and the junction held 23 bases outside the gene matches. In germline, CDR1 is LGHNA, CDR2 YNFKEQ. This chain's CDR3 is CASSQLIGQGVLAAGGETQYF. In DNA, the CDR3 is TGTGCCAGCAGCCAGCTAATCGGACAGGGGGTTCTGGCCGCGGGGGGAGAGACCCAGTACTTC.

This clonotype occurred once. The genes are TRBV7-2 and TRBJ1-2, with D maybe TRBD1 (6 bases). Germline values: CDR1 SGHTA, CDR2 FQGNSA. The CDR3 length is 12 residues. V lost 3 bases to trimming and J lost 6 bases, with 8 bases between them. CDR3 in DNA: TGTGCCAGCAGCTTGTACAGGGATGGCTACACCTTC. Translation gives CASSLYRDGYTF.

The gene calls are TRBV16 and TRBJ2-2; 8 bases are a match to TRBD1. CDR1 is KGHSY and CDR2 is FQNENV in the germline V gene. The ends lost 7 bases at V and 5 bases at J; junction bases unmatched: 3. This CDR3 comprises 13 residues. In DNA, the CDR3 is TGTGCCAGCAACCGACAGGGGACCGGGGAGCTGTTTTTT. Encoded protein: CASNRQGTGELFF.

The CDR3 reads CASSRTSRGELFF. In DNA, the CDR3 is TGTGCCAGCAGTCGGACTAGCCGCGGGGAGCTGTTTTTT. This chain uses TRBV7-2 with TRBJ2-2, with TRBD2 matching over 8 bases. The germline V gene has CDR1 SGHTA and CDR2 FQGNSA. Unmatched junction bases numbered 4, after V lost 6 bases and J lost 7 bases. There are 13 residues in the CDR3.

This clonotype has a count of ten or more. The chain uses TRBV5-1 and TRBJ2-5; no reliable D call. This CDR3 region has 14 residues. V lost 0 bases, J lost 0 bases, and 6 bases lay in between. Germline values: CDR1 SGHRS, CDR2 YFSETQ. CDR3 sequence reads: CASSLGVDQETQYF. CDR3 bases: TGCGCCAGCAGCTTGGGAGTCGACCAAGAGACCCAGTACTTC.

The chain has TRBV5-1 and TRBJ2-7; D might be TRBD1 (6 bases). The CDR3 has 12 residues. Germline V gives CDR1 SGHRS, CDR2 YFSETQ. V was clipped by 4 bases and J by 7 bases, with 12 bases between them. The chain's CDR3 is CASSRGHREQYF. The CDR3 DNA reads as TGCGCCAGCAGCCGGGGACATCGGGAGCAGTACTTC.

The chain is built from TRBV20-1 and TRBJ2-1; D might be TRBD1 or TRBD2, each matching 8 bases. This CDR3 region has 17 residues. Germline V gene lookup returns CDR1 DFQATT and CDR2 SNEGSKA (reference sequence). With 7 bases removed from V and 9 bases from J, the gap between germline ends came to 31 bases. Written as DNA, the CDR3 is TGCAGTGTCAAACCGGGGGGGCAGGGGGCATTTCTCCGTGAGCAGTTCTTC. This sequence encodes CSVKPGGQGAFLREQFF.